A selection of T cell receptor beta chains follows, all from one sample in a study of technical replicates of blood from a handful of donors. Using immunoSEQ multiplex PCR, the repertoire was profiled, and TCRdb retains in-frame clones only, with some absent. The sample lists 84,000 or so clones; roughly 97% were seen once. Input material: T cells isolated from PBMCs. The receptors stem from a human donor in good health. Each CDR3 is given with its conserved first and last residue. D genes are given only for firm matches. The listing skips clone size in some rows; elsewhere it reads once, few, many or a size class.

>NA|NA|TRBV25-1|TRBJ1-1
CASSPPLPTGSTEAFF
TGTGCCAGCAGTCCCCCTTTACCGACAGGCTCCACTGAAGCTTTCTTT
>NA|NA|TRBV27|TRBJ2-7
CASSLVWSGEQYF
TGTGCCAGCAGTTTAGTATGGTCGGGGGAGCAGTACTTC
>NA|TRBD2|TRBV10-2|TRBJ2-3
CASSILASADTQYF
TGCGCCAGCAGCATACTAGCGTCGGCAGATACGCAGTATTTT
>NA|NA|TRBV7-9|TRBJ2-7
CASSLGWGDGYEQYF
TGTGCCAGCAGCTTAGGGTGGGGCGATGGGTACGAGCAGTACTTC
>NA|NA|TRBV5-4|TRBJ1-6
CASSLSQGSLNYNSPLHF
TGTGCCAGCAGCTTATCCCAGGGGTCCCTCAATTATAATTCACCCCTCCACTTT
>once|NA|TRBV5-5|TRBJ2-6
CASSSGTGTGANVLTF
TGTGCCAGCAGCTCTGGTACAGGTACTGGGGCCAACGTCCTGACTTTC
>NA|TRBD1|TRBV10-3|TRBJ1-2
CAISGGQLNYGYTF
TGTGCCATCAGTGGGGGACAGCTAAACTATGGCTACACCTTC
>NA|NA|TRBV6-5|TRBJ1-5
CASSYSKTGNQPQHF
TGTGCCAGCAGTTACTCTAAGACAGGCAATCAGCCCCAGCATTTT
>NA|NA|TRBV6-1|TRBJ2-3
CASTQGLGDTQYF
TGTGCCAGCACCCAGGGGTTAGGAGATACGCAGTATTTT
>NA|TRBD2|TRBV27|TRBJ2-5
CASSLAGVGETQYF
TGTGCCAGCAGTTTAGCGGGAGTTGGGGAGACCCAGTACTTC
>NA|NA|TRBV5-1|TRBJ1-1
CASSLTATEAFF
TGCGCCAGCAGCTTGACAGCCACTGAAGCTTTCTTT
>NA|NA|TRBV7-2|TRBJ2-1
CASSLLAEEQFF
TGTGCCAGCAGCCTCTTAGCGGAAGAGCAGTTCTTC
>NA|NA|TRBV29-1|TRBJ2-7
CSVGWGHGYEQYF
TGCAGCGTTGGGTGGGGCCACGGGTACGAGCAGTACTTC
>NA|TRBD1|TRBV6-1|TRBJ1-1
CASSEEGATAEAFF
TGTGCCAGCAGTGAAGAGGGGGCCACCGCTGAAGCTTTCTTT
>NA|TRBD1|TRBV6-1|TRBJ2-7
CASSLGDSYEQYF
TGTGCCAGCTCGTTGGGGGACAGCTACGAGCAGTACTTC
>NA|TRBD1|TRBV5-1|TRBJ1-4
CASSFGTDEKLFF
TGCGCCAGCAGCTTCGGGACAGACGAAAAACTGTTTTTT
>once|NA|TRBV15|TRBJ2-6
CATSRDRGANVLTF
TGTGCCACCAGCAGAGATCGGGGGGCCAACGTCCTGACTTTC
>NA|NA|TRBV5-6|TRBJ2-5
CASSSGELQYF
TGTGCCAGCAGCTCCGGGGAACTCCAGTACTTC
>NA|NA|TRBV18|TRBJ1-1
CASSPPTGSMNTEAFF
TGTGCCAGCTCACCACCTACTGGTTCCATGAACACTGAAGCTTTCTTT
>NA|NA|TRBV5-1|TRBJ1-1
CASSLDVGPTPKAFF
TGCGCCAGCAGCTTGGATGTGGGGCCTACCCCGAAAGCTTTCTTT
>NA|NA|TRBV7-3|TRBJ1-5
CASSLATNQPQHF
TGTGCCAGCAGCTTAGCGACAAATCAGCCCCAGCATTTT
>NA|NA|TRBV28|TRBJ2-1
CASRSGLRLEQFF
TGTGCCAGCAGGAGCGGGCTTCGCCTAGAGCAGTTCTTC
>NA|TRBD2|TRBV9|TRBJ2-3
CASSDGLAGLNTDTQYF
TGTGCCAGCAGCGATGGGCTAGCGGGGCTTAACACAGATACGCAGTATTTT
>NA|NA|TRBV27|TRBJ1-5
CASRDWEGQPQHF
TGTGCCAGCCGCGACTGGGAGGGGCAGCCCCAGCATTTT
>NA|TRBD1|TRBV5-1|TRBJ1-1
CASSRGQADAEAFF
TGCGCCAGCAGCCGGGGACAGGCGGATGCTGAAGCTTTCTTT
>NA|NA|TRBV27|TRBJ1-2
CASSLTGFGYTF
TGTGCCAGCAGCTTAACAGGGTTTGGCTACACCTTC
>NA|NA|TRBV6-6|TRBJ1-3
CASNPTNSGNTIYF
TGTGCCAGCAACCCAACAAACTCTGGAAACACCATATATTTT
>NA|TRBD1|TRBV7-8|TRBJ2-2
CASWDSANTGELFF
TGTGCCAGCTGGGACAGCGCGAACACCGGGGAGCTGTTTTTT
>NA|TRBD1|TRBV6-5|TRBJ2-7
CASRNGQGFYEQYF
TGTGCCAGCAGAAACGGACAGGGTTTCTACGAGCAGTACTTC
>NA|NA|TRBV4-1|TRBJ2-7
CASSQIRTDRSGYEQYF
TGCGCCAGCAGCCAAATTAGAACAGACAGGAGCGGCTACGAGCAGTACTTC
>NA|TRBD1|TRBV15|TRBJ2-7
CATSRDGQGADEQYF
TGTGCCACCAGCAGAGATGGACAGGGGGCTGACGAGCAGTACTTC
>NA|TRBD2|TRBV27|TRBJ2-1
CASSLGLADSYNEQFF
TGTGCCAGCAGTTTAGGACTAGCGGATTCCTACAATGAGCAGTTCTTC
>NA|TRBD2|TRBV27|TRBJ2-5
CASSSPGLAGQETQYF
TGTGCCAGCAGTTCCCCGGGACTAGCGGGGCAAGAGACCCAGTACTTC
>NA|TRBD2|TRBV2|TRBJ2-5
CASRIRLAAYQETQYF
TGTGCCAGCAGGATCCGACTAGCAGCGTACCAAGAGACCCAGTACTTC
>NA|NA|TRBV6-5|TRBJ1-2
CASSSFTTGPYYGYTF
TGTGCCAGCAGTTCCTTCACGACAGGTCCATACTATGGCTACACCTTC
>NA|TRBD2|TRBV19|TRBJ2-1
CASSIRVLAVRDEQFF
TGTGCCAGTAGTATCCGGGTACTAGCGGTACGAGATGAGCAGTTCTTC
>NA|NA|TRBV15|TRBJ1-2
CATSLGEHYGYTF
TGTGCCACCAGTTTGGGAGAGCACTATGGCTACACCTTC
>NA|NA|TRBV5-1|TRBJ2-2
CASSRDSQPGELFF
TGCGCCAGCAGTCGAGACAGCCAGCCCGGGGAGCTGTTTTTT
>NA|TRBD1|TRBV6-1|TRBJ2-1
CASTEIGQAYNEQFF
TGTGCCAGCACCGAAATCGGACAGGCCTACAATGAGCAGTTCTTC